This T cell receptor (beta chain) is from a study of blood T cell repertoires in COVID-19. Looking at the study overall: Sites in the United States, Italy and Spain provided acute and convalescent COVID-19 samples. In each case, the material was cDNA or gDNA derived from T cells, B-cell-depleted T cells, or PBMCs.

Clones were sequenced by immunoSEQ multiplex PCR, and TCRdb holds only the in-frame ones, with some missing. The repertoire holds about 150,000 clones, roughly 82% seen once, with more than 2% in the top ten. This TCR came from a man aged 65 to 85 with acute or convalescent COVID-19. The specimen sequenced was peripheral blood.

The CDR3 sequence: CASSPRGLAGGGTQYF. The CDR3 DNA follows: TGTGCCAGCAGTCCCCGGGGACTAGCGGGAGGAGGGACCCAGTACTTC. V and J are TRBV27 and TRBJ2-5, with TRBD2 matching over 15 bases. Germline V gene lookup returns CDR1 MNHEY and CDR2 SMNVEV (reference sequence). Unmatched junction bases numbered 8, after V lost 5 bases and J lost 7 bases. This CDR3 has 16 residues.